This T cell receptor (beta chain) stems from a study of CD8 T cells in ankylosing spondylitis (dated by TCRdb to 2016 to 2017). For context, the study as a whole: T cell receptor beta repertoires were profiled in healthy donors and ankylosing spondylitis patients so that disease-linked TCR variants could be found. Samples of peripheral blood were taken, and for ankylosing spondylitis patients, synovial fluid was collected as well. The whole study cohort included 90 to 120 healthy donors and over 20 ankylosing spondylitis patients. The study at large found these results: According to the report, matched synovial fluid samples from ankylosing spondylitis patients were significantly enriched for the disease-linked clones. Blood from ankylosing spondylitis patients appeared to be characterized by a TCR beta motif composed of several highly homologous amino acid variants. Some motif variants had previously been reported in the synovial fluid and blood of reactive arthritis patients, which suggests shared mechanisms of disease initiation. The disease-linked clones showed a CD8+ phenotype and occurred at relatively low frequencies in peripheral blood.

Sequenced on an Illumina HiSeq 2500. TCR beta libraries were prepared by quantitative 5'-RACE with molecular barcodes. As for the authors' bioinformatics: A new computational method based on a probabilistic model of VDJ rearrangement was used to identify disease-linked TCR variants. The public sequencing data were trimmed at Q25 with fastp and processed into clonotypes with MiXCR by TCRdb, which kept only in-frame beta chains. When rows share a CDR3 protein, they turn into one entry using the most common DNA and genes. TCRdb, not the authors, supplied the V and J calls. This sample gives 500,000 to 550,000 distinct CDR3 sequences in total; 12% of them show up just once. Approximately 7% of the sample comes from the top ten. With respect to this clonotype: Its antigen specificity is not known. No base-level quality is on record; no much larger clone is a single base apart.

Trimming removed 5 bases from V and 3 bases from J, leaving 20 bases between the germline ends. In the germline V gene, CDR1 corresponds to SGHNT and CDR2 to YENEEA. Its CDR3 holds 16 amino acids, cysteine through phenylalanine. The sequence is cut down to CDR3 DNA, 48 bases in frame from base 1. The sample was blood, either unsorted or a sorted T cell fraction (not recorded which). The sequence derives from a male donor with ankylosing spondylitis. Here the chain combines TRBV11-3 and TRBJ2-7; tentative D gene TRBD1, with 6 bases matching. The bases read TGTGCCAGCAGCATTGGGGCAGGGGCTGAGATCTACGAGCAGTACTTC. The resulting protein is CASSIGAGAEIYEQYF. With all but the CDR3 taken from the reference TRBV11-3 and TRBJ2-7 genes, the full variable domain is: EAGVVQSPRYKIIEKKQPVAFWCNPISGHNTLYWYLQNLGQGPELLIRYENEEAVDDSQLPKDRFSAERLKGVDSTLKIQPAELGDSAVYLCASSIGAGAEIYEQYFGPGTRLTVT.